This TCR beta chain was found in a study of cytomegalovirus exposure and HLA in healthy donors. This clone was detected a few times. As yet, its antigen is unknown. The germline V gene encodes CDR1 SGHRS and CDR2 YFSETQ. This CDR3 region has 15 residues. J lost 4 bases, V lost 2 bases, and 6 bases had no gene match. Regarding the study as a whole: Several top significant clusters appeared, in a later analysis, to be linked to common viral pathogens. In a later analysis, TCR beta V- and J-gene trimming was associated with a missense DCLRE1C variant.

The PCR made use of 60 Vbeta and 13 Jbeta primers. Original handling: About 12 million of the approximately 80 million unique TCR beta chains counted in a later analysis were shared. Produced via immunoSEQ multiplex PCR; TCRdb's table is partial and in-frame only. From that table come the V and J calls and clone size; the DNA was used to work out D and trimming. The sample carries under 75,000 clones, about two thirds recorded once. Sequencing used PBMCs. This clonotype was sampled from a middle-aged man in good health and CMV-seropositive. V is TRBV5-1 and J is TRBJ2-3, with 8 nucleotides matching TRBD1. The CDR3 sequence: CASSFGQGAADTQYF. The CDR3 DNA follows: TGCGCCAGCAGCTTCGGGCAGGGGGCCGCAGATACGCAGTATTTT.